This T cell receptor (beta chain) was identified in a study of early T cells in non-severe SARS-CoV-2 infection. Overall study findings and caveats: Matches to VDJdb favored anti-spike CD8 responses and missed private and CD4 specificities.

The V gene's germline CDR1 is SEHNR and CDR2 FQNEAQ (reference sequence). The CDR3 has 16 amino acids. V lost 4 bases to trimming and J lost 1 base, with 16 bases between them. TCRdb itself ran the 5' RACE reads through MiXCR, one entry per CDR3 protein. The sample has approximately 69,000 distinct CDR3 sequences, around 12% seen once. As to this clonotype: What it binds is unknown.

Here the sequenced sample was whole blood, taken at baseline. This TCR was sampled from an adult who was a healthcare worker with PCR-confirmed SARS-CoV-2 infection or an uninfected control (not recorded which). The rearrangement uses TRBV7-9 and TRBJ1-1; D perhaps matches TRBD1 (5 bases). CDR3 residues: CASSWWPGRKNTEAFF. The CDR3 DNA sequence: TGTGCCAGCAGCTGGTGGCCAGGGAGGAAGAACACTGAAGCTTTCTTT.